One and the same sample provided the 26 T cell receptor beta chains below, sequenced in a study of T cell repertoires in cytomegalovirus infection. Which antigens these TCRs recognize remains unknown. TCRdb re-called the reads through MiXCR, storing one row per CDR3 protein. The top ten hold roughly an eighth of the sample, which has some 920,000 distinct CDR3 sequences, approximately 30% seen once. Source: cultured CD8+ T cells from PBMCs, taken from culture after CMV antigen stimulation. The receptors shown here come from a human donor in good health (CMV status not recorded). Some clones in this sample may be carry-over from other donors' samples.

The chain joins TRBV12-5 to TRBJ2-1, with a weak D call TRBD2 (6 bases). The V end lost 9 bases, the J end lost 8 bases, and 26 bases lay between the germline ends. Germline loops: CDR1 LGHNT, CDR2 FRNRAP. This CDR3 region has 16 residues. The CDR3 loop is CARGNPGTHPDHEQFF. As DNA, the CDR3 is TGTGCTAGGGGAAACCCCGGGACTCATCCTGACCATGAGCAGTTCTTC. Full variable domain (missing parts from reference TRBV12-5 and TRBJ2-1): DARVTQTPRHKVTEMGQEVTMRCQPILGHNTVFWYRQTMMQGLELLAYFRNRAPLDDSGMPKDRFSAEMPDATLATLKIQPSEPRDSAVYFCARGNPGTHPDHEQFFGPGTRLTVL.

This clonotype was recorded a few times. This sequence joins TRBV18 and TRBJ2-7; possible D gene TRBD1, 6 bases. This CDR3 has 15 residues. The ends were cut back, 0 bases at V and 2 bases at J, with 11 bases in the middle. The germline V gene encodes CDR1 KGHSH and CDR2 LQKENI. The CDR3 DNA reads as TGTGCCAGCTCACCACCGAATGGGACACCCTACGAGCAGTACTTC. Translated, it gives CASSPPNGTPYEQYF.

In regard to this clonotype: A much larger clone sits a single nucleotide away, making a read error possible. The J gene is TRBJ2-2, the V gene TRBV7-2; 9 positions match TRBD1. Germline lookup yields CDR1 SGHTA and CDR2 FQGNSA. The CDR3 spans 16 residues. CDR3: CASSYGTGFHTRELFF. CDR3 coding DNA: TGTGCCAGCAGCTACGGGACAGGGTTTCACACCAGGGAGCTGTTTTTT.

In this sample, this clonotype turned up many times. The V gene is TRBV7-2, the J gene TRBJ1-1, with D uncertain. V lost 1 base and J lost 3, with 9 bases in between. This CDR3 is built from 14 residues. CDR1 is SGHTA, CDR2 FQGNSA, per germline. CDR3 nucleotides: TGTGCCAGCAGCTTAGGAATGAGGGACACTGAAGCTTTCTTT. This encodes CASSLGMRDTEAFF.

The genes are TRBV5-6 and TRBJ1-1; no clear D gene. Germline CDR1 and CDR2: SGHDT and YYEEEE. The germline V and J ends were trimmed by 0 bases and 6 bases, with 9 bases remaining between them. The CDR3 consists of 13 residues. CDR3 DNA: TGTGCCAGCAGCTTGGCGGTGAGCGCTGAAGCTTTCTTT. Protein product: CASSLAVSAEAFF.

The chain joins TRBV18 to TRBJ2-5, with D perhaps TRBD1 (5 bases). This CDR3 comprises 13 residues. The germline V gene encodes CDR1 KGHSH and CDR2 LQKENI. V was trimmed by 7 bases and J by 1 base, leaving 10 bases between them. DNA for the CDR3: TGTGCCAGCTTCCCCAGGGTCCAAGAGACCCAGTACTTC. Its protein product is CASFPRVQETQYF.

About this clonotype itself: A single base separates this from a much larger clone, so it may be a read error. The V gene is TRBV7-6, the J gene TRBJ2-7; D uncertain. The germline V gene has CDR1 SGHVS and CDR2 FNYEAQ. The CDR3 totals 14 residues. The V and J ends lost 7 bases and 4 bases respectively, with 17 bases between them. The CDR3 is CASNSSLVLYEQYV. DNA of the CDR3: TGTGCCAGCAACTCCTCGCTGGTCCTATACGAGCAGTACGTC.

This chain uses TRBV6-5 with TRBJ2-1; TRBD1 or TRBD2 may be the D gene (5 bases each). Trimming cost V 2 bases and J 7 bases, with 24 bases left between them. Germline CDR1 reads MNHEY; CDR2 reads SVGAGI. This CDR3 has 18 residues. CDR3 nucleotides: TGTGCCAGCAGTTACCCTGAAGGGGACCGGGGCCGTTGGAATGAGCAGTTCTTC. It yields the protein CASSYPEGDRGRWNEQFF.

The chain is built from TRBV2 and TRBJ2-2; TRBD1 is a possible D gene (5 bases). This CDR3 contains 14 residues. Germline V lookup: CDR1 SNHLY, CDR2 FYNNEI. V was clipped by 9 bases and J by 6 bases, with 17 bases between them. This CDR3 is CASSLTEGAGELFF. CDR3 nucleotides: TGTGCCAGTTCGTTGACAGAAGGGGCCGGGGAGCTGTTTTTT.

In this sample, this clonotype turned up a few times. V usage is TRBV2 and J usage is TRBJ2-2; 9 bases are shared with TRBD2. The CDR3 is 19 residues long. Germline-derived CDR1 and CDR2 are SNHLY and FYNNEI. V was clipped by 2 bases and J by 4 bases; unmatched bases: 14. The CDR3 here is CASSESSGGPEVGTGELFF. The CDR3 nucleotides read TGTGCCAGCAGTGAATCCAGCGGGGGGCCCGAAGTCGGCACCGGGGAGCTGTTTTTT.

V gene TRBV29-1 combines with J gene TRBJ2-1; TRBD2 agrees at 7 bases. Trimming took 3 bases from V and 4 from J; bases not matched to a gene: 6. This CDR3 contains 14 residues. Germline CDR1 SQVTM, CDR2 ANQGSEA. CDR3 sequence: CSVEGGGVYNEQFF. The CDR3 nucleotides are TGCAGCGTTGAGGGGGGGGGGGTTTACAATGAGCAGTTCTTC.

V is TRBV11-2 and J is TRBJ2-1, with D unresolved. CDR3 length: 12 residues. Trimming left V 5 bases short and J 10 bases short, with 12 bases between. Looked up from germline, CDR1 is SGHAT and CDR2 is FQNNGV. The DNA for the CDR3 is TGTGCCAGCAGCCCCAGCGTCCGGGAGCAGTTCTTC. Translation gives CASSPSVREQFF.

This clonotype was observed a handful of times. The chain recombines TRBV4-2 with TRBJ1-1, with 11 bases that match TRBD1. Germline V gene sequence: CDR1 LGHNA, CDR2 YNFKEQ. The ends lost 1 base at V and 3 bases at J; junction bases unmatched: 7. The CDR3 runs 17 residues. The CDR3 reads CASSQVGQGAKDTEAFF. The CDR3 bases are TGTGCCAGCAGCCAAGTTGGACAGGGGGCAAAGGACACTGAAGCTTTCTTT.

CDR3 amino acids: CASSSRTGTVEQYV. The CDR3 DNA reads TGTGCCAGCAGCTCCCGCACCGGGACAGTCGAGCAGTACGTC. This chain uses TRBV5-8 with TRBJ2-7, with 7 bases lining up with TRBD1. The CDR3 covers 14 residues. CDR1 SGHTS and CDR2 YDEGEE come from the germline V gene. V gave up 3 bases and J gave up 6 bases; unmatched junction bases: 9.

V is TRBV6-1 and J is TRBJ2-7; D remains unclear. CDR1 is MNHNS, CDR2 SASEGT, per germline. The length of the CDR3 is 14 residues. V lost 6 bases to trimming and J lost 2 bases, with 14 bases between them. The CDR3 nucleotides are TGTGCCAGCAGCTTTGGTCCACGCACCTACGAGCAGTACGTC. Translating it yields CASSFGPRTYEQYV.

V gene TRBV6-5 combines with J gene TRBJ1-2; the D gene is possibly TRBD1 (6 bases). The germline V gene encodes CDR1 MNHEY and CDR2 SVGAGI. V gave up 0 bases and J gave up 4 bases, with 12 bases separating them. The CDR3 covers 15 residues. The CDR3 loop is CASSYSTGGTYGYTF. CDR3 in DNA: TGTGCCAGCAGTTACTCGACGGGGGGCACCTATGGCTACACCTTC.

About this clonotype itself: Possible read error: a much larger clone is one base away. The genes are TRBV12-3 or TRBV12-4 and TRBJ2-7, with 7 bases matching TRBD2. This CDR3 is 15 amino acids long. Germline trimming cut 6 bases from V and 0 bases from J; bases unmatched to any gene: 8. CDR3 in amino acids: CASRERLAVSYEQYV. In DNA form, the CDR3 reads TGTGCCAGCAGAGAGAGACTAGCAGTCTCCTACGAGCAGTACGTC.

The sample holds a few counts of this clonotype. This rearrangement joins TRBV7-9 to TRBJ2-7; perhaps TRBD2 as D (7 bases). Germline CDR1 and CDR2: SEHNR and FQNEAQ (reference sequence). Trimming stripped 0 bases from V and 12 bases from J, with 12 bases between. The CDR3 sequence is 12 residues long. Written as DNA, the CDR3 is TGTGCCAGCAGCTTAGCGGGGGGGCCGTGGTACTTC. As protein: CASSLAGGPWYF.

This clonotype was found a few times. As DNA, the CDR3 is TGTGCCAGCACGGGCGGGGGGCAAGACGAGCAGTACTTC. It codes for CASTGGGQDEQYF. The V and J genes are TRBV6-1 and TRBJ2-7; 8 bases line up with TRBD2. Germline V gene lookup returns CDR1 MNHNS and CDR2 SASEGT. V shed 7 bases and J 5 bases; nucleotides not matched to a gene: 7. CDR3 length equals 13 residues.

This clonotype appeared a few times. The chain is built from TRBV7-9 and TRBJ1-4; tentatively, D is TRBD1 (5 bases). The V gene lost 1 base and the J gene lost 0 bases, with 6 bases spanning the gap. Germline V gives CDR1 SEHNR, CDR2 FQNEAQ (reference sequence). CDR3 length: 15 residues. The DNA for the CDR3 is TGTGCCAGCAGCTTAGGCAGGGCAACTAATGAAAAACTGTTTTTT. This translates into CASSLGRATNEKLFF.

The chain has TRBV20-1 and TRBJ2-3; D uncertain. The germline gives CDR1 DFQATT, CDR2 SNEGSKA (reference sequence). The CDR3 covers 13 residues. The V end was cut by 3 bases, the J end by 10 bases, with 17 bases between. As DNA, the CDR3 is TGCAGTGCTAGGTCCAGTGACTTCGTGCCGCAGTATTTT. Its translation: CSARSSDFVPQYF.

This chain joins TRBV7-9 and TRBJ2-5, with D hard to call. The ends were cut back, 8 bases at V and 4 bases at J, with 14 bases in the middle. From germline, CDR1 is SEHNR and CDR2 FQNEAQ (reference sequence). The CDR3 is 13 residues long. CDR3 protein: CASAIGRGETQYF. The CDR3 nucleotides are TGTGCCAGCGCAATCGGGCGAGGAGAGACCCAGTACTTC.

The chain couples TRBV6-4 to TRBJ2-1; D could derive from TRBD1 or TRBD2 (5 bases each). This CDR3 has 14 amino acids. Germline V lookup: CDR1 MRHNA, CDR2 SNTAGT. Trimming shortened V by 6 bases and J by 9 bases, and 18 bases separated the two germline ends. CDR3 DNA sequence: TGTGCCAGCAGCACACGTACTTGGGACGGTGAGCAGTTCTTC. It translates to CASSTRTWDGEQFF.

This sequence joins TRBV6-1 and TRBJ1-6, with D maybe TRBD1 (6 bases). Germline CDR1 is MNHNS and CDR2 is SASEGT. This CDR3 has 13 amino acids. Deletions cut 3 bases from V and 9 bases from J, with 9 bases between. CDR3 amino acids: CASSDRGPSPLHF. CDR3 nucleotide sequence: TGTGCCAGCAGTGACAGGGGACCTTCACCCCTCCACTTT.

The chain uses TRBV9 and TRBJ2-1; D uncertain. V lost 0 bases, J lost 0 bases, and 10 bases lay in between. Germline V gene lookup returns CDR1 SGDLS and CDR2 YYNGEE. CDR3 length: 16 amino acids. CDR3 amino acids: CASSVGMGGSYNEQFF. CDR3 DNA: TGTGCCAGCAGCGTAGGAATGGGCGGCTCCTACAATGAGCAGTTCTTC.

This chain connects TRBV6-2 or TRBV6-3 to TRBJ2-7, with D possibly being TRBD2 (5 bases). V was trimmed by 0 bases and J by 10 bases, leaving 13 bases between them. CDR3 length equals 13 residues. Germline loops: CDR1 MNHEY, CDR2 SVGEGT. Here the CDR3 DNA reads TGTGCCAGCAGTTACTCGGGTCTACGGGAACAGTACGTC. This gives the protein CASSYSGLREQYV.